These T cell receptor beta chains were read from a single sample in a study of prognosis after radiotherapy for stage I lung cancer. TCRdb processed the multiplex PCR reads anew with MiXCR; each CDR3 protein has one entry. Among fewer than 35,000 distinct CDR3 sequences, approximately 51% were seen once, and the ten largest hold approximately 15%. The specimen comprised PBMCs, sampled before or after stereotactic body radiation therapy (not recorded which). Receptors originate from a donor of 50 years or more with non-small cell lung cancer. Each CDR3 is given with its conserved first and last residue. D genes are given only for firm matches. Clone size is given for some rows only: seen once, a few or many times, or a class if the clone is expanded.

abundance	j_gene	d_gene	v_gene	len	CDR3nt	CDR3aa
-	TRBJ2-1	-	TRBV6-2/TRBV6-3	13	TGTGCCAGCAACCACAGGGAGCGGAATGAGCAGTTCTTC	CASNHRERNEQFF
many	TRBJ2-3	-	TRBV5-1	16	TGCGCCAGCAGCCCAAGATCATTCCAGGGAAGAGATACGCAGTATTTT	CASSPRSFQGRDTQYF
-	TRBJ1-1	-	TRBV6-2/TRBV6-3	14	TGTGCCAGCAGTGAATTCCGGTGGAACACTGAAGCTTTCTTT	CASSEFRWNTEAFF
medium-sized	TRBJ1-2	TRBD1	TRBV12-3/TRBV12-4	14	TGTGCCAGCAGTTTAAACAGGGGAGCGGGAGGCTACACCTTC	CASSLNRGAGGYTF
many	TRBJ2-4	-	TRBV7-9	14	TGTGCCAGCAGCGGGGACGGGGCCAAAAACATTCAGTACTTC	CASSGDGAKNIQYF
many	TRBJ1-2	-	TRBV29-1	13	TGCAGCGTGGACTCTCAAGGGAACTATGGCTACACCTTC	CSVDSQGNYGYTF
many	TRBJ2-3	-	TRBV12-5	11	TGTGCTAGTCAAGAGGCAGATACGCAGTATTTT	CASQEADTQYF
many	TRBJ2-5	-	TRBV19	15	TGTGCCAGTAGCCCGTCTGTTGGGGTCCTAGAGACCCAGTACTTC	CASSPSVGVLETQYF
once	TRBJ2-7	-	TRBV6-1	13	TGTTCCAGCAGTACGACAGGAAGTAACGAGCATTACTTC	CSSSTTGSNEHYF
medium-sized	TRBJ2-3	-	TRBV12-3/TRBV12-4	15	TGTGCCAGCAGTCCGGGGCAGGGGTGGGCAGATACGCAGTATTTT	CASSPGQGWADTQYF
many	TRBJ2-5	-	TRBV7-2	15	TGTGCCAGCAGACGAGCAGGGAGCCGGGAGGAGACCCAGTACTTC	CASRRAGSREETQYF
-	TRBJ1-2	-	TRBV7-2	13	TGTGCCAGCAGTCCCGGGCCTAACTATGGCTACACCTTC	CASSPGPNYGYTF
many	TRBJ2-7	-	TRBV20-1	15	TGCAGTGCTAGAGATAGTCGAGGGGACTCCTACGAGCAGTACTTC	CSARDSRGDSYEQYF
many	TRBJ2-5	-	TRBV2	15	TGTGCCAGCGCGTTTGAAGGCGGCCGCCAAGAGACCCAGTACTTC	CASAFEGGRQETQYF
many	TRBJ2-7	TRBD2	TRBV4-1	13	TGCGCCAGCAGCCAAGGGACTAGCGTCGAGCAGTACTTC	CASSQGTSVEQYF
-	TRBJ1-5	-	TRBV6-1	15	TGTGCCAGCAGCCAATTACCCCTCCGTTCTCAGCCCCAGCATTTT	CASSQLPLRSQPQHF
medium-sized	TRBJ1-1	-	TRBV11-3	12	TGTGCCAGCAGCTTGGGGGGGCCGGAAGCTTTCTTT	CASSLGGPEAFF
-	TRBJ2-2	TRBD2	TRBV7-3	20	TGTGCCAGCAGCCAACTCGCGCCCTACTCGGGACTAGCGAGGACCGGGGAGCTGTTTTTT	CASSQLAPYSGLARTGELFF
-	TRBJ2-3	-	TRBV30	14	TGTGCCTGGAGTGTCGGGCAGGGTTGGGATACGCAGTATTTT	CAWSVGQGWDTQYF
-	TRBJ2-7	-	TRBV30	13	TGTGCCTGGAGTAAAAGGGGGAGTTACGAGCAGTACTTC	CAWSKRGSYEQYF
once	TRBJ1-2	-	TRBV12-3/TRBV12-4	14	TGTTCCAGCAGTTTACTTATCCGGGGTGATGGCTACACCTTC	CSSSLLIRGDGYTF
-	TRBJ2-2	TRBD2	TRBV15	19	TGTGCCACCAGCATACCTCTCGGTCTTGCGGGAGGGCAATCCGGGGAGCTGTTTTTT	CATSIPLGLAGGQSGELFF
-	TRBJ2-5	-	TRBV6-1	13	TGTGCCAGCAGTGAAGATTGGGAACTGGCCCATTACTTC	CASSEDWELAHYF
many	TRBJ2-3	TRBD1	TRBV5-1	15	TGCGCCAGCAGCTTCTCCGGGACAGGGGAAGATACGCAGTATTTT	CASSFSGTGEDTQYF
many	TRBJ1-6	-	TRBV20-1	13	TGCAGTGCTAGGGGACTTGGTAATTCACCCCTCCACTTT	CSARGLGNSPLHF
many	TRBJ2-3	-	TRBV5-4	13	TGTGCCAGCAGGCGGGGAGAAACGGATACGCAGTATTTT	CASRRGETDTQYF
many	TRBJ2-3	TRBD1	TRBV7-9	14	TGTGCCAGCAGCACCCTGGGACAGGGTGGTACGCAGTATTTT	CASSTLGQGGTQYF
medium-sized	TRBJ1-6	TRBD1	TRBV12-3/TRBV12-4	14	TGTGCCAGCAGTTGGACAGGGGATAATTCACCCCTCCACTTT	CASSWTGDNSPLHF
medium-sized	TRBJ2-1	-	TRBV6-2/TRBV6-3	15	TGTGCCAGCAGTTTGGCAGGAGGGATCCAAAATGAGCAGTTCTTC	CASSLAGGIQNEQFF
many	TRBJ1-5	-	TRBV5-5	13	TGTGCCAGCAGCTACGCGTGGGAGCAGCCCCAGCATTTT	CASSYAWEQPQHF
-	TRBJ1-2	-	TRBV24-1	17	TGTGCCACCAGTGACTCCGTCGGGGGGCGCCTCCGTGATGGCTACACCTTC	CATSDSVGGRLRDGYTF
-	TRBJ2-2	-	TRBV9	16	TGTACCAGCAGCACCCGCGGTAGCGGAAACACCGGGGAGCTGTTTTTT	CTSSTRGSGNTGELFF
-	TRBJ1-6	-	TRBV12-3/TRBV12-4	18	TGTGCCAGCAGCAGCACGGCCCGAGCTAGGGCCTATAATTCACCCCTCCACTTT	CASSSTARARAYNSPLHF
many	TRBJ1-5	TRBD1	TRBV3-1	15	TGTGCCAGCAGCCCTACAGGGGTGCGCAATCAGCCCCAGCATTTT	CASSPTGVRNQPQHF
many	TRBJ1-2	-	TRBV15	15	TGTGCCACCAGCAGAGATAGGGGTAGGGACTATGGCTACACCTTC	CATSRDRGRDYGYTF
many	TRBJ2-5	TRBD2	TRBV20-1	16	TGCAGTGCTAGAGAGGGGGAGGGCTACGGGGAAGAGACCCAGTACTTC	CSAREGEGYGEETQYF
many	TRBJ1-2	-	TRBV28	13	TGTGCCAGCAGCTCTTTCTCAGGGTATGGCTACACCTTC	CASSSFSGYGYTF
-	TRBJ2-1	-	TRBV7-2	15	TGTGCCAGCATCTTATTGTCTCTCTCCTACAATAAGCAGTTCTTC	CASILLSLSYNKQFF